These T cell receptor beta chains were read from a single sample in a study of OX40 agonist ivuxolimab in advanced cancers. Repertoires were generated with immunoSEQ multiplex PCR, while TCRdb's copy carries only in-frame clones and drops some. The sample records 70,000 to 95,000 clones, 65% to 90% being singletons. The sample consisted of CD4+ or CD8+ T cells sorted from blood, taken in a trial of the OX40 agonist ivuxolimab. These receptors originate from an adult with an advanced solid tumor such as melanoma, head and neck, liver or kidney cancer. Both conserved end residues are part of each CDR3. A D gene is named only where the DNA matches it firmly. Clone size is stated in some rows and not others, as once, few, many or a class when expanded.

V	J	size	D	DNA	CDR3
TRBV11-2	TRBJ2-7	few	NA	TGTGCCAGCAGCTTAGACGGGACGCGGGAGCAGTACTTC	CASSLDGTREQYF
TRBV5-6	TRBJ2-1	once	TRBD2	TGTGCCAGCAGCTCCCTGACTAGCGGGGCCTACAATGAGCAGTTCTTC	CASSSLTSGAYNEQFF
TRBV30	TRBJ1-2	NA	NA	TGTGCCTGGAGTGTATCAGGGATTCGCTATCGGCTCTATGGCTACACCTTC	CAWSVSGIRYRLYGYTF
TRBV27	TRBJ1-2	NA	NA	TGTGCCAGCAGTTTTTCCCCGGCCAGAGCTATCCAAGGAGGCTACACCTTC	CASSFSPARAIQGGYTF
TRBV7-3	TRBJ2-7	NA	TRBD1	TGTGCCAGACAGGGGGCGTTCGAGCAGTACTTC	CARQGAFEQYF
TRBV5-1	TRBJ2-2	NA	TRBD2	TGCGCCAGCAGCTTGGCCGGACTAGCGGGAATACGCGCCGGGGAGCTGTTTTTT	CASSLAGLAGIRAGELFF
TRBV5-1	TRBJ2-5	NA	TRBD2	TGCGCCAGCAGCTTCCTAGCGGGAGAAGAGACCCAGTACTTC	CASSFLAGEETQYF
TRBV6-5	TRBJ2-7	NA	NA	TGTGCCAGCAGTGAATTGAGGGTAGCCGAGCAGTACTTC	CASSELRVAEQYF
TRBV29-1	TRBJ2-3	NA	TRBD2	TGCAGCGCCTCGACTAGCGGGGCAGATACGCAGTATTTT	CSASTSGADTQYF
TRBV7-3	TRBJ2-5	NA	NA	TGTGCCAGCAGTTTACGCCCCGGAGAGTCCCAGTACTTC	CASSLRPGESQYF
TRBV7-2	TRBJ2-2	NA	TRBD2	TGTGCCAGCAGCTCTAAAAGCGGGGCCGGGGAGCTGTTTTTT	CASSSKSGAGELFF
TRBV28	TRBJ1-4	NA	NA	TGTGCCAGCAGTTTATGGGCAGGGGTTGAAAAACTGTTTTTT	CASSLWAGVEKLFF
TRBV6-5	TRBJ2-7	NA	TRBD1	TGTGCCAGCAGTGACCGACAGGGCCACTCCGAGCAGTACTTC	CASSDRQGHSEQYF
TRBV18	TRBJ2-1	NA	TRBD1	TGTGCCAGCTCACCCGGGACAGGGGGCGTCAATGAGCAGTTCTTC	CASSPGTGGVNEQFF
TRBV7-9	TRBJ2-5	NA	TRBD1	TGTGCCAGCAGCTTAGGGGACAGGGATCAGACCCAGTACTTC	CASSLGDRDQTQYF
TRBV7-9	TRBJ2-1	NA	NA	TGTGCCAGCAGCTTAGCCCAGGGGTTCGGTGAGCAGTTCTTC	CASSLAQGFGEQFF
TRBV9	TRBJ2-3	NA	NA	TGTGCCAGCAGCGTAGGGGGTTCCACCGGGGATACGCAGTATTTT	CASSVGGSTGDTQYF
TRBV9	TRBJ2-1	NA	TRBD2	TGTGCCAGCAGCGTAATGGGGGCTAGCGGGAGGGCCGGCTATGAGCAGTTCTTC	CASSVMGASGRAGYEQFF
TRBV7-3	TRBJ2-3	NA	NA	TGTGCCAGCAGCTTAGCGGGATCAGATACGCAGTATTTT	CASSLAGSDTQYF
TRBV19	TRBJ2-4	NA	NA	TGTGCCAGTAGTATAGAAGGACAGCGAGACCTAGCCAAAAACATTCAGTACTTC	CASSIEGQRDLAKNIQYF
TRBV6-5	TRBJ1-5	NA	TRBD1	TGTGCCAGCAGTTACGGAGGGGGCGGACAGCCCCAGCATTTT	CASSYGGGGQPQHF
TRBV28	TRBJ2-7	NA	NA	TGTGCCAGCAGCGCCCCGGGATTTTTCTACGAGCAGTACTTC	CASSAPGFFYEQYF
TRBV2	TRBJ1-5	NA	NA	TGTGCCAGCGATGACACTAGCAATCAGCCCCAGCATTTT	CASDDTSNQPQHF
TRBV7-6	TRBJ1-3	NA	NA	TGTGCCAGCAGCTTAACGGGAGAGGTGGGGCTCGGAAACACCATATATTTT	CASSLTGEVGLGNTIYF
TRBV5-4	TRBJ1-4	NA	NA	TGTGCCAGCAGCGACCCGACAGGTCGTAATGAAAAACTGTTTTTT	CASSDPTGRNEKLFF
TRBV5-4	TRBJ2-1	NA	TRBD1	TGTGCCAGCAGCTCGGGACAGTTATACAATGAGCAGTTCTTC	CASSSGQLYNEQFF
TRBV27	TRBJ2-3	few	TRBD2	TGTGCCAGCAGTTTCCTAGCGGGAGGTGCAGATACGCAGTATTTT	CASSFLAGGADTQYF
TRBV11-2	TRBJ2-3	NA	TRBD1	TGTGCCAGCAGAAAAACAGGGGGCATTAGCACAGATACGCAGTATTTT	CASRKTGGISTDTQYF
TRBV5-6	TRBJ2-7	NA	TRBD2	TGTGCCAGCAGCTTCTCCGCTCTAGCGGCCATTGGGGAGCAGTACTTC	CASSFSALAAIGEQYF
TRBV19	TRBJ2-5	NA	NA	TGTGCCAGTAGTAGAGGGACTCAAGAGACCCAGTACTTC	CASSRGTQETQYF
TRBV27	TRBJ2-1	NA	NA	TGTGCCAGCAGTTTATCCGGGACTCGGTTCTACAATGAGCAGTTCTTC	CASSLSGTRFYNEQFF
TRBV30	TRBJ1-4	NA	NA	TGTGCCTGGACCAAGTACGGGATGACAGCGAATAATGAAAAACTGTTTTTT	CAWTKYGMTANNEKLFF
TRBV7-9	TRBJ2-5	NA	NA	TGTGCCAGCAGCCACGGTGAGACCCAGTACTTC	CASSHGETQYF
TRBV28	TRBJ2-7	NA	TRBD1	TGTGCCAGCAGATTAGACAGGGTGGGGGACGAGCAGTACTTC	CASRLDRVGDEQYF
TRBV7-9	TRBJ1-1	NA	TRBD1	TGTGCCAGCAGAAGCAAAATCGACAGGGGGAACACTGAAGCTTTCTTT	CASRSKIDRGNTEAFF
TRBV7-2	TRBJ2-1	NA	NA	TGTGCCAGCAGCCCGGGATTTCGGGCCTCCTACAATGAGCAGTTCTTC	CASSPGFRASYNEQFF
TRBV11-3	TRBJ2-2	NA	TRBD1	TGTGCCAGCAGCTTAGGACAGGGAGTAAGCACCGGGGAGCTGTTTTTT	CASSLGQGVSTGELFF
TRBV14	TRBJ1-1	NA	NA	TGTGCCAGCAGCCAAGTAGGGACACGAGAAGCTTTCTTT	CASSQVGTREAFF
TRBV7-2	TRBJ1-6	once	NA	TGTGCCAGCAGCTCTAGCCCAAATAATTCACCCCTCCACTTT	CASSSSPNNSPLHF
TRBV25-1	TRBJ2-3	NA	NA	TGTGCCAGCAGTGTAAGCGGGCGGAGAGATACGCAGTATTTT	CASSVSGRRDTQYF
TRBV6-5	TRBJ2-1	NA	NA	TGTGCCAGCAGTTACTCCGGGAGGCCGGGGGGCTATGAGCAGTTCTTC	CASSYSGRPGGYEQFF
TRBV6-5	TRBJ2-7	NA	NA	TGTGCCAGCAGTTACGTCAGGGGCTACGAGCAGTACTTC	CASSYVRGYEQYF
TRBV21-1	TRBJ2-1	NA	NA	TGTGCCAGCACCAACACTGGGGAGCGGGAGTCTGGGAATGAGCAGTTCTTC	CASTNTGERESGNEQFF
TRBV27	TRBJ2-1	NA	TRBD2	TGTGCCAGCAGTTCCGTGTGGGTAGCGGGGGGGGACAATGAGCAGTTCTTC	CASSSVWVAGGDNEQFF
TRBV7-3	TRBJ1-1	NA	NA	TGTGCCAGCAGCTTAGACAGCAAGAACACTGAAGCTTTCTTT	CASSLDSKNTEAFF
TRBV5-1	TRBJ2-5	NA	TRBD1	TGCGCCAGCAGCCCCCGGACAGGGAGTGAGGGAGAGACCCAGTACTTC	CASSPRTGSEGETQYF
TRBV29-1	TRBJ2-3	NA	NA	TGCAGCGCCCCCTTGATGGAGGGGCACGCAGATACGCAGTATTTT	CSAPLMEGHADTQYF
TRBV27	TRBJ2-2	few	TRBD2	TGTGCCAGCAGCCCCGGGACTAGCGGGGGGACGAACCGTAGAAGGGAGCTGTTTTTT	CASSPGTSGGTNRRRELFF
TRBV2	TRBJ1-2	NA	NA	TGTGCCAGCAGGGGGGACCGCGATAACTATGGCTACACCTTC	CASRGDRDNYGYTF
TRBV30	TRBJ2-1	NA	NA	TGTGCCTGGAGCGCTAGGGATGAGCAGTTCTTC	CAWSARDEQFF
TRBV5-1	TRBJ2-7	few	TRBD1	TGCGCCAGCAGCAAGACCTTGGGACAGAACTACGAGCAGTACTTC	CASSKTLGQNYEQYF
TRBV28	TRBJ2-7	few	NA	TGTGCCAGCAACATCCAACCGAGGAACGAGCAGTACTTC	CASNIQPRNEQYF
TRBV28	TRBJ2-7	NA	TRBD1	TGTGCCAGCAGTGGGACAGGGGGCCACGAGCAGTACTTC	CASSGTGGHEQYF
TRBV4-3	TRBJ1-2	NA	NA	TGCGCCAGCAGCCAAGGAGGGGCAGGGAATAACTATGGCTACACCTTC	CASSQGGAGNNYGYTF
TRBV6-9	TRBJ2-2	NA	TRBD2	TGTGCCAGCAGTTATTCAAGGGACTATAACACCGGGGAGCTGTTTTTT	CASSYSRDYNTGELFF